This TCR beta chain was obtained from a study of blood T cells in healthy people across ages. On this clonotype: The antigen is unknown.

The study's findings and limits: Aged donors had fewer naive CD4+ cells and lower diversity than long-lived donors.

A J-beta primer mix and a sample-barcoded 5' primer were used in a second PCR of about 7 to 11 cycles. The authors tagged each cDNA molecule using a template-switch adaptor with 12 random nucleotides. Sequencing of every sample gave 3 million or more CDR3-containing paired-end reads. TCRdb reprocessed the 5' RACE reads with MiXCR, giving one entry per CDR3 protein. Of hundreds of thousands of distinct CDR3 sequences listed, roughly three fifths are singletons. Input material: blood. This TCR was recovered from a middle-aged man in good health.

The CDR3 sequence is CASSLAGSGDEQYF. The DNA of the CDR3 is TGTGCCAGCTCCTTAGCGGGGAGCGGGGACGAGCAGTACTTC. This chain connects TRBV2 to TRBJ2-7; 8 nucleotides agree with TRBD2. The CDR3 loop spans 14 amino acids. Per the germline V gene, CDR1 is SNHLY and CDR2 is FYNNEI. Trimming at V came to 8 bases and at J to 5 bases, leaving 11 bases not matched to a gene.